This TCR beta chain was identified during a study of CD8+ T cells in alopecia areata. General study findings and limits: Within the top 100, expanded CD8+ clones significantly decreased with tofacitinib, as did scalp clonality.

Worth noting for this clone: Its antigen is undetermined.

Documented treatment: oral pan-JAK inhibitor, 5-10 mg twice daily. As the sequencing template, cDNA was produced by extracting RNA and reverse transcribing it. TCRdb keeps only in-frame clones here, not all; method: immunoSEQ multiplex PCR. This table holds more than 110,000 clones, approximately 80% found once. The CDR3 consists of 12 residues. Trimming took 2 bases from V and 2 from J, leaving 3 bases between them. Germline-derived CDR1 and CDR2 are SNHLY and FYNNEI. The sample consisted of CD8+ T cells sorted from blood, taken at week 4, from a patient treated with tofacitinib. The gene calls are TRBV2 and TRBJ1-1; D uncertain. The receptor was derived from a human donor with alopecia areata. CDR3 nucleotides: TGTGCCAGCAGTGAAAGAAACACTGAAGCTTTCTTT. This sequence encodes CASSERNTEAFF.